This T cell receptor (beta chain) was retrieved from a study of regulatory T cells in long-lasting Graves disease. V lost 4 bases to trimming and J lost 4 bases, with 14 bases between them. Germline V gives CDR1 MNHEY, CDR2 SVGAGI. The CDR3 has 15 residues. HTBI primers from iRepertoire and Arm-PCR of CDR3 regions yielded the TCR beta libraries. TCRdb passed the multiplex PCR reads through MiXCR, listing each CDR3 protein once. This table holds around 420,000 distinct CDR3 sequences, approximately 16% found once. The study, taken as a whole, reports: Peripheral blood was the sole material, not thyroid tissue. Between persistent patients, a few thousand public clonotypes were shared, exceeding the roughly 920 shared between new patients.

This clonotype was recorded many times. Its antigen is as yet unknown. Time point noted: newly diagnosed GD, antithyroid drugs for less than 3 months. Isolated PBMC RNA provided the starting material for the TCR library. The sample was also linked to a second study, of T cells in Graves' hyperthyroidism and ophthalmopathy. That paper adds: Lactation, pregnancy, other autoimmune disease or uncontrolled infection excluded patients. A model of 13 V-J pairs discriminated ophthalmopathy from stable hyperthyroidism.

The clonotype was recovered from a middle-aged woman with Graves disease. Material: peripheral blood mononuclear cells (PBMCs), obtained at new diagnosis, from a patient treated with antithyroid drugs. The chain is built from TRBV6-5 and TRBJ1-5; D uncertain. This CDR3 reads CASSLNIDKNQPQHF. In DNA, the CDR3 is TGTGCCAGCAGTTTAAATATTGACAAGAATCAGCCCCAGCATTTT.